These 18 T cell receptor beta chains were all obtained from the same sample, sequenced in a study of Graves' ophthalmopathy and Graves' hyperthyroidism (dated by TCRdb to the late 2010s). The instrument was an Illumina HiSeq 2000. For repertoire sequencing, the TCR beta CDR3 regions were amplified from RNA transcripts. The first round of RT-PCR was done with HTBI primers and the Qiagen OneStep RT-PCR kit, and was followed by a second round of multiplex PCR, then size selection and purification. Clones were called with MiXCR by TCRdb after fastp trimmed the public reads at Q25, and only in-frame beta chains were retained. CDR3 protein duplicates are merged, each entry listing the most common genes and DNA. The sample table records around 1.1 million distinct CDR3 sequences; less than 45% of these occur just once. Roughly 10% of the sample is held by the ten biggest clonotypes. Sequencing used peripheral blood or thyroid tissue (not recorded which). The receptors were gathered from an adult man with Graves' hyperthyroidism.

In its sample, this clonotype was seen many times. This chain joins TRBV19 and TRBJ1-5, with a possible D match to TRBD1 (6 bases). V was pared by 11 bases and J by 1 base, with 12 bases between. CDR1 is LNHDA and CDR2 is SQIVND in the germline V gene (reference sequence). The CDR3 is 13 amino acids. CDR3 protein: CAGGGWSNQPQHF. DNA of the CDR3: TGTGCCGGAGGGGGTTGGAGCAATCAGCCCCAGCATTTT.

The sample holds many counts of this clonotype. The chain has TRBV6-5 and TRBJ1-2; no clear D. This CDR3 has 14 residues. In germline, CDR1 is MNHEY, CDR2 SVGAGI. V was cut by 0 bases and J by 5 bases, with 10 bases left in between. CDR3 nucleotides: TGTGCCAGCAGTTACTCGACGGAACGGTATGGCTACACCTTC. The encoded protein is CASSYSTERYGYTF.

This clonotype was seen many times. This chain links TRBV7-8 with TRBJ1-5, with a weak D call TRBD1 (6 bases). The V gene lost 6 bases and the J gene lost 5 bases, with 17 bases spanning the gap. This CDR3 has 15 residues. Germline V CDR1 and CDR2: SGHVS, FQNEAQ. The CDR3 is CASREDPSGDQPQHF. In nucleotides, the CDR3 is TGTGCCAGCAGGGAAGACCCCTCAGGGGATCAGCCCCAGCATTTT. Complete variable domain (other parts from reference TRBV7-8 and TRBJ1-5): GAGVSQSPRYKVAKRGQDVALRCDPISGHVSLFWYQQALGQGPEFLTYFQNEAQLDKSGLPSDRFFAERPEGSVSTLKIQRTQQEDSAVYLCASREDPSGDQPQHFGDGTRLSIL.

V usage is TRBV12-3 or TRBV12-4 and J usage is TRBJ1-5; D is perhaps TRBD1 (5 bases). The CDR3 sequence is 13 residues long. The V end lost 4 bases, the J end lost 11 bases, and 15 bases lay between the germline ends. CDR3 nucleotides: TGTGCCAGCAGTTACGGGACTCGAGGGACCCAGCATTTT. Protein product: CASSYGTRGTQHF.

This clonotype was picked up one time. The rearrangement links TRBV15 to TRBJ1-3; TRBD1 is a possible D gene (5 bases). The CDR3 runs 15 residues. V lost 3 bases and J 0 bases, leaving 9 bases between the germline ends. Germline values: CDR1 LNHNV, CDR2 YYDKDF (reference sequence). The CDR3 region is CATSSSTVSGNTIYF. In nucleotides, the CDR3 is TGTGCCACCAGCAGCTCGACAGTCTCTGGAAACACCATATATTTT.

Turning to this clonotype: This may stem from a read error, because a much larger clone lies one nucleotide away. The chain links TRBV7-9 to TRBJ2-5; D could derive from TRBD1 or TRBD2 (8 bases each). This CDR3 has 14 residues. The V gene lost 6 bases and the J gene lost 5 bases, with 16 bases spanning the gap. The germline CDR1 and CDR2 sequences are SEHNR and FQNEAQ (reference sequence). CDR3 residues: CASSYGGDRETQYF. Written as DNA, the CDR3 is TGTGCCAGCAGTTACGGGGGGGACAGGGAGACCCAGTACTTC.

This clonotype has a count of ten or more. The chain carries TRBV7-8 and TRBJ1-4; D unclear. The germline CDR1 and CDR2 sequences are SGHVS and FQNEAQ. Trimming pared 2 bases from V and 8 bases from J, leaving 12 bases between. The CDR3 length is 14 residues. The CDR3 coding sequence is TGTGCCAGCAGCTTATGGGCCCCGGGGGAAAAACTGTTTTTT. Translated, it gives CASSLWAPGEKLFF.

As for this clonotype: This sequence may be a read error, since a much larger clone differs from it by one base. V is TRBV13 and J is TRBJ2-7; perhaps D is TRBD1 or TRBD2 (5 bases each). CDR1 and CDR2 (germline): PRHDT, FYEKMQ (reference sequence). V was cut by 8 bases and J by 3 bases, with 14 bases left in between. The CDR3 runs to 13 residues. The CDR3: CASSGIGDYEQYF. CDR3 DNA sequence: TGTGCCAGCTCGGGGATAGGGGACTACGAGCAGTACTTC.

Comment on this clonotype: A read error may produce the germline difference seen at one junction end. The chain combines TRBV7-2 with TRBJ2-7; TRBD1 might be the D (5 bases). CDR1 and CDR2 (germline): SGHTA, FQGNSA. CDR3 size: 14 residues. The CDR3 region is CASSPDLGLYEQYF. CDR3 DNA sequence: TGCGCCAGCAGCCCGGACCTGGGGCTCTACGAGCAGTACTTC.

The J gene is TRBJ2-7, the V gene TRBV14; maybe TRBD1 (5 bases). CDR3 length: 17 residues. Germline CDR1 reads SGHDN; CDR2 reads FVKESK. Deletions cut 7 bases from V and 1 base from J, with 23 bases between. CDR3 loop: CASKSRSWGELSYEQYF. CDR3 DNA: TGTGCCAGCAAATCGAGGTCGTGGGGCGAACTTTCCTACGAGCAGTACTTC.

The V call is TRBV4-1, the J call TRBJ1-2, with 8 bases that match TRBD1. The CDR3 consists of 16 residues. The V and J ends lost 4 bases and 1 base, in that order; junction bases with no gene match: 8. CDR1 and CDR2 (germline): MGHRA, YSYEKL. In nucleotides, the CDR3 is TGCGCCAGCAGCCCCACCTCAGGGGGCGTTAACTATGGCTACACCTTC. This sequence encodes CASSPTSGGVNYGYTF.

This clonotype was seen at least ten times. The chain links TRBV13 to TRBJ2-7; no clear D gene. The CDR3 has 13 amino acids. The germline V and J ends were trimmed by 3 bases and 3 bases, with 9 bases remaining between them. The germline CDR1 and CDR2 sequences are PRHDT and FYEKMQ (reference sequence). In DNA form, the CDR3 reads TGTGCCAGCAGCTTTCGCGGAGTCTACGAGCAGTACTTC. It encodes CASSFRGVYEQYF.

The chain has TRBV20-1 and TRBJ1-1, with D unresolved. Trimming left V 6 bases short and J 4 bases short, with 12 bases between. Germline V gives CDR1 DFQATT, CDR2 SNEGSKA (reference sequence). This CDR3 comprises 12 residues. The CDR3 here is CSAAREGTEAFF. The CDR3 DNA sequence: TGCAGTGCCGCGCGCGAGGGCACTGAAGCTTTCTTT.

The chain recombines TRBV28 with TRBJ2-7; D not certain. The CDR3 has 14 residues. CDR1 MDHEN and CDR2 SYDVKM come from the germline V gene. Trimming removed 4 bases at V and 5 bases at J, with 15 bases between. In DNA form, the CDR3 reads TGTGCCAGCAGTTCCTCCACGGAAGGCCACGAGCAGTACTTC. It encodes CASSSSTEGHEQYF. Together with reference TRBV28 and TRBJ2-7, the CDR3 gives the full variable domain: DVKVTQSSRYLVKRTGEKVFLECVQDMDHENMFWYRQDPGLGLRLIYFSYDVKMKEKGDIPEGYSVSREKKERFSLILESASTNQTSMYLCASSSSTEGHEQYFGPGTRLTVT.

V usage is TRBV29-1 and J usage is TRBJ2-5; no reliable D call. Looked up from germline, CDR1 is SQVTM and CDR2 is ANQGSEA. Trimming cost V 3 bases and J 4 bases, with 9 bases left between them. The CDR3 covers 12 residues. CDR3 amino acids: CSVETWSETQYF. CDR3 coding DNA: TGCAGCGTTGAGACCTGGTCAGAGACCCAGTACTTC.

This clonotype has just a few counts. The rearrangement links TRBV6-5 to TRBJ2-5, with D possibly matching TRBD2 (6 bases). The CDR3 covers 16 residues. The V and J ends lost 0 bases and 1 base respectively, with 12 bases between them. Germline assignment: CDR1 MNHEY and CDR2 SVGAGI. The CDR3, as DNA: TGTGCCAGCAGTTACTCCCCCCAGGAGGGCCAAGAGACCCAGTACTTC. This sequence encodes CASSYSPQEGQETQYF.

This clonotype occurred many times. The chain links TRBV4-1 to TRBJ2-5; D call uncertain. Germline loops: CDR1 MGHRA, CDR2 YSYEKL. V shed 0 bases and J shed 6 bases, with 14 bases lying between them. The CDR3 is made up of 15 amino acids. The CDR3 bases are TGCGCCAGCAGCCAAGATTATCCAGTTCCGAAGACCCAGTACTTC. This translates into CASSQDYPVPKTQYF.

This clonotype occurred many times. The chain has TRBV29-1 and TRBJ1-2; D gene ambiguous. CDR1 SQVTM and CDR2 ANQGSEA come from the germline V gene. Trimming left V 5 bases short and J 7 bases short, with 14 bases between. The CDR3 has 12 residues. Written as DNA, the CDR3 is TGCAGCGTTATTGACCGATGGGGTGGCTACACCTTC. Translated, it gives CSVIDRWGGYTF.